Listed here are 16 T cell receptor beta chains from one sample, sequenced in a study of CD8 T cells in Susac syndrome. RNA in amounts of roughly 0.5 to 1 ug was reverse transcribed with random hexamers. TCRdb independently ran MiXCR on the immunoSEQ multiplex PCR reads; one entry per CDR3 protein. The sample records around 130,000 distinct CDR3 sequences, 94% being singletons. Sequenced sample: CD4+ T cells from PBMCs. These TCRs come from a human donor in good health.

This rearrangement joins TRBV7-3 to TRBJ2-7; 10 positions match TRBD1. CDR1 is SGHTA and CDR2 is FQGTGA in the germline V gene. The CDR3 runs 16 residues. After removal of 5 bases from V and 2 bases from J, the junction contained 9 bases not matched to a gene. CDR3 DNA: TGTGCCAGCAGCAATCACCGGGACAGGGGTACCTACGAGCAGTACTTC. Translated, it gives CASSNHRDRGTYEQYF. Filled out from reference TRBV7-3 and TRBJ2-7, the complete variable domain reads GAGVSQTPSNKVTEKGKYVELRCDPISGHTALYWYRQSLGQGPEFLIYFQGTGAADDSGLPNDRFFAVRPEGSVSTLKIQRTERGDSAVYLCASSNHRDRGTYEQYFGPGTRLTVT.

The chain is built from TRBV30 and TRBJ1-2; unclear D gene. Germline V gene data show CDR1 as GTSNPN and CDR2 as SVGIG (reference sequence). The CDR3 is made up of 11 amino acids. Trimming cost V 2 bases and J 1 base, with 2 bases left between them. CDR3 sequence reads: CAWSLNYGYTF. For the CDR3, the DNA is TGTGCCTGGAGTCTTAACTATGGCTACACCTTC. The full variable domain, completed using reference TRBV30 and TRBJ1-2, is SQTIHQWPATLVQPVGSPLSLECTVEGTSNPNLYWYRQAAGRGLQLLFYSVGIGQISSEVPQNLSASRPQDRQFILSSKKLLLSDSGFYLCAWSLNYGYTFGSGTRLTVV.

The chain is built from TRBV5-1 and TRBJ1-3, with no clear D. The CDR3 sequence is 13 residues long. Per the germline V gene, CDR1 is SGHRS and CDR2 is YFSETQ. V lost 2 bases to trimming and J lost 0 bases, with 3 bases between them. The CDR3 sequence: CASSFTSGNTIYF. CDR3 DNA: TGCGCCAGCAGCTTTACCTCTGGAAACACCATATATTTT.

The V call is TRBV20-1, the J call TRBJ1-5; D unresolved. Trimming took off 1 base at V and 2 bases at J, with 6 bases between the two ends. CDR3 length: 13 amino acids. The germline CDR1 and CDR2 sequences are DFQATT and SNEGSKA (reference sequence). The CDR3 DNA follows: TGCAGTGCTAGAGCAGATCGCAATCAGCCCCAGCATTTT. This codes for CSARADRNQPQHF.

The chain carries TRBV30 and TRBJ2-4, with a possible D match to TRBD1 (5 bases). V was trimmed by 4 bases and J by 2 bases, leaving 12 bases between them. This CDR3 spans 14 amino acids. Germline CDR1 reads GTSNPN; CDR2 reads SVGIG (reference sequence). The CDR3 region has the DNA TGTGCCTGGACCCCACAGGTCACCAAAAACATTCAGTACTTC. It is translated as CAWTPQVTKNIQYF.

The CDR3 bases are TGTGCCACCAGCAGAGAAACCAGGACAGACCGCCCCTACGAGCAGTACTTC. Translating gives CATSRETRTDRPYEQYF. V gene TRBV15 combines with J gene TRBJ2-7, with TRBD1 as a possible D gene (6 bases). Looked up from germline, CDR1 is LNHNV and CDR2 is YYDKDF (reference sequence). This CDR3 contains 17 residues. Trimming took off 0 bases at V and 2 bases at J, with 17 bases between the two ends. Filled out from reference TRBV15 and TRBJ2-7, the complete variable domain reads DAMVIQNPRYQVTQFGKPVTLSCSQTLNHNVMYWYQQKSSQAPKLLFHYYDKDFNNEADTPDNFQSRRPNTSFCFLDIRSPGLGDTAMYLCATSRETRTDRPYEQYFGPGTRLTVT.

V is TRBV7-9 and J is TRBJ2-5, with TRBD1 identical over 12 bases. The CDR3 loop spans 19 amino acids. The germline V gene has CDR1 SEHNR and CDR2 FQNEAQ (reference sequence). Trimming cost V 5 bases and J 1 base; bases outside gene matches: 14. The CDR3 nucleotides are TGTGCCAGCAGCCGAGGGACAGGGGGCTCTTTGGGGAGCCAAGAGACCCAGTACTTC. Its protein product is CASSRGTGGSLGSQETQYF.

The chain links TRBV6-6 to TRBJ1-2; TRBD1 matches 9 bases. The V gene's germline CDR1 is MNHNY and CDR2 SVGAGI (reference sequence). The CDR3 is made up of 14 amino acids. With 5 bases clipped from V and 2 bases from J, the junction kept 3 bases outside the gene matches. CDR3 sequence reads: CASSTGTGNYGYTF. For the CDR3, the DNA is TGTGCCAGCAGTACTGGGACAGGGAACTATGGCTACACCTTC.

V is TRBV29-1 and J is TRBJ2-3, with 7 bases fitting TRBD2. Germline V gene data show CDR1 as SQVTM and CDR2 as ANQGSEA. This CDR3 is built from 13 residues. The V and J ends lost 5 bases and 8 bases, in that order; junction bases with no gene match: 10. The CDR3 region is CSVRLAGGGTQYF. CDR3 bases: TGCAGCGTTCGACTAGCCGGCGGGGGTACGCAGTATTTT.

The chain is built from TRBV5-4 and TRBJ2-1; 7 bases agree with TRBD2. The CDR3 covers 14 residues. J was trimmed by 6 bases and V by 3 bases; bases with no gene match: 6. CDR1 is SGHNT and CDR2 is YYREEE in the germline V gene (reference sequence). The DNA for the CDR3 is TGTGCCAGCAGCTCCGGGACTACCTTCAATGAGCAGTTCTTC. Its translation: CASSSGTTFNEQFF.

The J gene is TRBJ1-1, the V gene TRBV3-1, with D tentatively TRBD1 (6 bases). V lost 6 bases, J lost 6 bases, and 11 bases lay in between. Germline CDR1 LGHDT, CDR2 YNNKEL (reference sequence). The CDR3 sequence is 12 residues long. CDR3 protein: CASRHRDPEAFF. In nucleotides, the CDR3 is TGTGCCAGCAGGCACAGGGACCCTGAAGCTTTCTTT.

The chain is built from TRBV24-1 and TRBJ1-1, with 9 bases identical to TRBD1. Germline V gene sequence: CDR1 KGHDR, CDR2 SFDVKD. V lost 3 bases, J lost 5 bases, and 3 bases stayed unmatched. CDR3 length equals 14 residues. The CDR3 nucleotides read TGTGCCACCAGTGATGGGGACAGGGTAACTGAAGCTTTCTTT. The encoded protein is CATSDGDRVTEAFF.

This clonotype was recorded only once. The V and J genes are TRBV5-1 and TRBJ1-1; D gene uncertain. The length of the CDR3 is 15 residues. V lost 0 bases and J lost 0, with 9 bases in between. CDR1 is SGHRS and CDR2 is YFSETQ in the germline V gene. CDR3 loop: CASSLAAALNTEAFF. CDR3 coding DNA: TGCGCCAGCAGCTTGGCAGCAGCCTTGAACACTGAAGCTTTCTTT. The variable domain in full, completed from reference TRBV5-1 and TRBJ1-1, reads KAGVTQTPRYLIKTRGQQVTLSCSPISGHRSVSWYQQTPGQGLQFLFEYFSETQRNKGNFPGRFSGRQFSNSRSEMNVSTLELGDSALYLCASSLAAALNTEAFFGQGTRLTVV.

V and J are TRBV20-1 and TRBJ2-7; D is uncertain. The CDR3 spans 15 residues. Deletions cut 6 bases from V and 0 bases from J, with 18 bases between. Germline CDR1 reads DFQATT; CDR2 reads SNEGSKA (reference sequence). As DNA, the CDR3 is TGCAGTGCCGCTGAAATAGACTTCACCTCCTACGAGCAGTACTTC. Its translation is CSAAEIDFTSYEQYF.

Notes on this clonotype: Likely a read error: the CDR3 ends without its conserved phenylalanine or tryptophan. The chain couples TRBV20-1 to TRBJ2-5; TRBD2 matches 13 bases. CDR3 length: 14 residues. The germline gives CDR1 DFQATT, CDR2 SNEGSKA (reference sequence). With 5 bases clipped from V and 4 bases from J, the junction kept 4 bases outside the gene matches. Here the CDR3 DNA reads TGCAGTGCTCCGCGGACTAGCGGGAGAGAGACCCAGTACTCC. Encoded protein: CSAPRTSGRETQYS.

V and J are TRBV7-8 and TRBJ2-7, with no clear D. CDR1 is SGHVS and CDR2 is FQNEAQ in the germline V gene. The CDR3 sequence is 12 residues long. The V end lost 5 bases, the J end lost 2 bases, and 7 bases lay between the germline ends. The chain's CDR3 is CASSPFTYEQYF. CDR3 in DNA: TGTGCCAGCAGCCCCTTTACCTACGAGCAGTACTTC.